The T cell receptor (beta chain) described here comes from a study of blood T cell repertoires in COVID-19. Study summary: PBMCs, B-cell-depleted T cells, or T cells provided the cDNA or gDNA that made up the material.

Method: immunoSEQ multiplex PCR; TCRdb's copy keeps in-frame clones and lacks some. This repertoire shows 150,000 or so clones, more than 85% found once; its top ten account for around 0.6%. Followed over time, Seattle patients had been enrolled while infection was active. This receptor was taken from a man aged 55 to 69 with COVID-19, enrolled during active disease. The sample taken for sequencing was peripheral blood.

DNA for the CDR3: TGTGCCAGCAGCTTAAGTCAGGGGGGATTGTCTATGGAAAAACTGTTTTTT. Amino acids: CASSLSQGGLSMEKLFF. The rearrangement uses TRBV5-6 and TRBJ1-4; the match to TRBD1 covers 7 bases. The CDR3 sequence is 17 residues long. V lost 2 bases and J lost 8; bases outside the gene matches: 15. The germline V gene encodes CDR1 SGHDT and CDR2 YYEEEE.